The T cell receptor beta chain described here comes from a study of T-cell reconstitution after alpha-beta-depleted transplantation in children. This clonotype was recorded at least ten times. Unique molecular identifiers were used in preparing the TCRbeta library. TCRdb redid the calling of the PCR reads with MiXCR, one entry per CDR3 protein. The sample has about 200,000 distinct CDR3 sequences, roughly 15% seen once. V lost 4 bases and J 2 bases, leaving 9 bases between the germline ends. The CDR3 loop spans 13 amino acids. The sequence was obtained from a human donor who donated a stem cell graft to a child with acute lymphoblastic leukemia. The gene calls are TRBV12-3 or TRBV12-4 and TRBJ2-7, with D perhaps matching TRBD1 (6 bases). The source was PBMCs from the stem cell graft donor, collected from the stem cell graft. The DNA of the CDR3 is TGTGCCAGCAGTTCGGGACAAACCTACGAGCAGTACTTC. It codes for CASSSGQTYEQYF.